The TCR beta chain under discussion was sequenced for a study of shared clonotypes between healthy human individuals. The assay was carried out at the deep level. TCRdb's copy holds only in-frame clones and misses some; the assay was immunoSEQ multiplex PCR. Here the sample spans millions of clones, over 90% being singletons. Naive CD45RA+ and memory CD45RA-negative subsets were split from CD4+ cells. CDR1 and CDR2 from the germline V gene are SGHRS and YFSETQ. V was clipped by 0 bases and J by 4 bases, with 11 bases between them. The CDR3 totals 15 residues. The sample consisted of naive CD4+ T cells from PBMCs. As for subset: CD45RA+ positively selected. The genes are TRBV5-1 and TRBJ2-1; D gene uncertain. This TCR came from a man aged 18 to 35 in good health. Some clones in this sample may be carry-over from other donors' samples. The CDR3 DNA reads TGCGCCAGCAGCTTGGCGGCGAACCCTTACAATGAGCAGTTCTTC. As protein: CASSLAANPYNEQFF. The whole variable domain, remainder taken from reference TRBV5-1 and TRBJ2-1, is KAGVTQTPRYLIKTRGQQVTLSCSPISGHRSVSWYQQTPGQGLQFLFEYFSETQRNKGNFPGRFSGRQFSNSRSEMNVSTLELGDSALYLCASSLAANPYNEQFFGPGTRLTVL.